These 28 T cell receptor beta chains share one sample of origin, sequenced in a study of control samples from healthy donors and cancer patients. Sequenced by immunoSEQ multiplex PCR; TCRdb stores in-frame clones only, minus some. The repertoire has more than 110,000 clones, roughly 92% of them found once; the top ten carry approximately 10%. The sequencing input was blood. These receptors were taken from a young man in good health.

The V gene is TRBV2, the J gene TRBJ2-7; 10 bases agree with TRBD2. The CDR3 is made up of 13 amino acids. Germline-derived CDR1 and CDR2 are SNHLY and FYNNEI. V shed 7 bases and J 6 bases; nucleotides not matched to a gene: 6. The CDR3, as DNA: TGTGCCAGCAAAACTAGCGGGATTTCCGAGCAGTACTTC. It is translated as CASKTSGISEQYF.

The chain is built from TRBV5-1 and TRBJ1-3; 9 bases are shared with TRBD1. After removal of 0 bases from V and 0 bases from J, the junction contained 4 bases not matched to a gene. Germline values: CDR1 SGHRS, CDR2 YFSETQ. The CDR3 consists of 17 residues. In DNA, the CDR3 is TGCGCCAGCAGCTTGGGTGGACAGGGGATCTCTGGAAACACCATATATTTT. Translating gives CASSLGGQGISGNTIYF.

V is TRBV4-1 and J is TRBJ2-5; TRBD2 aligns across 7 bases. The CDR3 has 15 amino acids. Germline trimming cut 4 bases from V and 2 bases from J; bases unmatched to any gene: 7. The germline V gene has CDR1 MGHRA and CDR2 YSYEKL. In DNA form, the CDR3 reads TGCGCCAGCAGCCGGACGGGAGGAGGGCAAGAGACCCAGTACTTC. It specifies CASSRTGGGQETQYF.

The chain uses TRBV10-1 and TRBJ2-1, with 10 positions matching TRBD2. The ends lost 3 bases at V and 6 bases at J; junction bases unmatched: 5. The CDR3 runs 15 residues. Germline V lookup: CDR1 WNHNN, CDR2 SYGVQD (reference sequence). The CDR3 is CASSDLAGGLNEQFF. The CDR3, as DNA: TGCGCCAGCAGTGACTTAGCGGGAGGCCTCAATGAGCAGTTCTTC.

The chain uses TRBV4-1 and TRBJ2-7; TRBD1 is a possible D gene (6 bases). The CDR3 sequence is 15 residues long. CDR1 and CDR2 (germline): MGHRA, YSYEKL. Trimming took 1 base from V and 5 from J, leaving 15 bases between them. The CDR3 DNA is TGCGCCAGCAGCCAAGGCTCAGGGGATATCGACGAGCAGTACTTC. Translated, it gives CASSQGSGDIDEQYF.

The chain joins TRBV4-1 to TRBJ2-1; unclear D gene. Trimming removed 4 bases at V and 9 bases at J, with 10 bases between. CDR1 MGHRA and CDR2 YSYEKL come from the germline V gene. The CDR3 contains 12 residues. Here the CDR3 DNA reads TGCGCCAGCAGCCCTCTTTACGGTGAGCAGTTCTTC. Its protein is CASSPLYGEQFF.

J is TRBJ2-1 and V is TRBV5-4; D is undetermined. CDR1 and CDR2 from the germline V gene are SGHNT and YYREEE (reference sequence). The CDR3 spans 12 residues. V lost 0 bases, J lost 8 bases, and 6 bases lay in between. CDR3 sequence reads: CASSLGEDEQFF. The CDR3 bases are TGTGCCAGCAGCTTGGGAGAAGATGAGCAGTTCTTC.

This chain joins TRBV6-5 and TRBJ1-2; D is possibly TRBD1 (6 bases). This CDR3 is 14 amino acids long. Germline-derived CDR1 and CDR2 are MNHEY and SVGAGI. V shed 7 bases and J shed 0 bases, with 12 bases lying between them. The CDR3 DNA is TGTGCCAGCAAAAACACAGGGACTAACTATGGCTACACCTTC. Protein sequence: CASKNTGTNYGYTF.

V gene TRBV7-2 combines with J gene TRBJ2-7, with TRBD2 matching 8 bases. The CDR3 runs to 15 residues. With V trimmed by 2 bases and J by 2 bases, 5 bases remained unmatched. Germline V gives CDR1 SGHTA, CDR2 FQGNSA. The CDR3 DNA reads TGTGCCAGCAGCTTAACAGCGGGAGCGACCTACGAGCAGTACTTC. Translated, it gives CASSLTAGATYEQYF. The full variable domain, with the rest looked up from reference TRBV7-2 and TRBJ2-7, is GAGVSQSPSNKVTEKGKDVELRCDPISGHTALYWYRQSLGQGLEFLIYFQGNSAPDKSGLPSDRFSAERTGGSVSTLTIQRTQQEDSAVYLCASSLTAGATYEQYFGPGTRLTVT.

V and J are TRBV30 and TRBJ2-1, with a weak D call TRBD1 (6 bases). CDR1 and CDR2 (germline): GTSNPN, SVGIG (reference sequence). V dropped 2 bases and J dropped 4 bases, with 12 bases sitting between them. The CDR3 runs to 14 residues. In nucleotides, the CDR3 is TGTGCCTGGAGTATGGGACACAGATACAATGAGCAGTTCTTC. Its protein product is CAWSMGHRYNEQFF.

V and J are TRBV5-3 and TRBJ2-5; D could derive from TRBD1 or TRBD2 (5 bases each). TRBV5-3 is flagged as an ORF with uncertain function. Trimming removed 0 bases at V and 1 base at J, with 13 bases between. The CDR3 totals 16 residues. The CDR3 protein is CARSLGVGTSQETQYF. CDR3 bases: TGTGCCAGAAGCTTGGGTGTCGGGACCTCCCAAGAGACCCAGTACTTC.

The chain couples TRBV12-5 to TRBJ2-5; tentatively, D is TRBD1 (5 bases). The ends were cut back, 0 bases at V and 2 bases at J, with 7 bases in the middle. In germline, CDR1 is LGHNT, CDR2 FRNRAP. CDR3 size: 14 residues. CDR3 protein: CASGLVGVQETQYF. DNA of the CDR3: TGTGCTAGTGGTTTGGTAGGGGTTCAAGAGACCCAGTACTTC.

The chain uses TRBV9 and TRBJ1-2; a weak D match, TRBD1 (5 bases). Deletions cut 4 bases from V and 8 bases from J, with 21 bases between. The CDR3 contains 15 residues. Germline V gene data show CDR1 as SGDLS and CDR2 as YYNGEE. CDR3 nucleotides: TGTGCCAGCAGCTTTGTTGAACAGGACGCCTTGGGCTACACCTTC. Amino acid sequence: CASSFVEQDALGYTF. Supplemented by reference TRBV9 and TRBJ1-2, the full variable domain reads DSGVTQTPKHLITATGQRVTLRCSPRSGDLSVYWYQQSLDQGLQFLIQYYNGEERAKGNILERFSAQQFPDLHSELNLSSLELGDSALYFCASSFVEQDALGYTFGSGTRLTVV.

The V gene is TRBV25-1, the J gene TRBJ2-5, with TRBD2 identical over 8 bases. The CDR3 is made up of 15 amino acids. With V trimmed by 1 base and J by 2 bases, 3 bases remained unmatched. The germline V gene has CDR1 MGHDK and CDR2 SYGVNS. The CDR3: CASSEWRGVQETQYF. CDR3 nucleotide sequence: TGTGCCAGCAGTGAATGGCGGGGGGTACAAGAGACCCAGTACTTC.

The chain is built from TRBV7-9 and TRBJ2-5, with TRBD2 identical over 11 bases. The CDR3 has 15 residues. Germline CDR1 is SEHNR and CDR2 is FQNEAQ (reference sequence). V lost 5 bases to trimming and J lost 2 bases; unmatched junction nucleotides: 4. The CDR3, as DNA: TGTGCCAGCAGCCAGACTAGCGGGACACAAGAGACCCAGTACTTC. It translates to CASSQTSGTQETQYF.

The chain combines TRBV9 with TRBJ1-2; perhaps TRBD1 as D (5 bases). V lost 0 bases, J lost 4 bases, and 13 bases lay in between. The CDR3 covers 15 residues. Germline V gene sequence: CDR1 SGDLS, CDR2 YYNGEE. The chain's CDR3 is CASSVGVGQGYGYTF. CDR3 coding DNA: TGTGCCAGCAGCGTAGGGGTGGGGCAGGGCTATGGCTACACCTTC.

The CDR3 DNA reads as TGTGCCAGCAGTTTATTGGGGGGGTCGGGGACTGAAGCTTTCTTT. This gives the protein CASSLLGGSGTEAFF. The rearrangement joins TRBV28 to TRBJ1-1; D possibly corresponds to TRBD1 (5 bases). The CDR3 has 15 residues. In germline, CDR1 is MDHEN, CDR2 SYDVKM. V lost 1 base to trimming and J lost 5 bases, with 14 bases between them.

The genes are TRBV5-1 and TRBJ1-3, with unresolved D. Germline V CDR1 and CDR2: SGHRS, YFSETQ. Trimming pared 0 bases from V and 0 bases from J, leaving 7 bases between. This CDR3 region has 15 residues. CDR3 residues: CASSLGPSSGNTIYF. In nucleotides, the CDR3 is TGCGCCAGCAGCTTGGGACCCAGCTCTGGAAACACCATATATTTT.

The rearrangement links TRBV6-2 or TRBV6-3 to TRBJ2-2, with D perhaps TRBD1 or TRBD2 (6 bases each). The CDR3 contains 15 residues. Deletions cut 2 bases from V and 3 bases from J, with 10 bases between. Germline assignment: CDR1 MNHEY and CDR2 SVGEGT. The CDR3 is CASSYTGADTGELFF. CDR3 DNA sequence: TGTGCCAGCAGTTACACGGGGGCCGACACCGGGGAGCTGTTTTTT.

This chain uses TRBV18 with TRBJ2-7; D is uncertain. The V and J ends lost 3 bases and 3 bases respectively, with 15 bases between them. The CDR3 spans 15 residues. Germline CDR1 is KGHSH and CDR2 is LQKENI. The CDR3, as DNA: TGTGCCAGCTCACCTGGCGCATCTGGCGTCTACGAGCAGTACTTC. Amino acids: CASSPGASGVYEQYF.

This rearrangement joins TRBV4-1 to TRBJ1-1; D unclear. The V end lost 5 bases, the J end lost 4 bases, and 11 bases lay between the germline ends. This CDR3 region has 13 residues. Germline CDR1 reads MGHRA; CDR2 reads YSYEKL. CDR3 coding DNA: TGCGCCAGCAGCTCCCCGATGGGCACTGAAGCTTTCTTT. Its protein is CASSSPMGTEAFF.

J is TRBJ1-1 and V is TRBV2; TRBD1 is a possible D gene (5 bases). V was trimmed by 3 bases and J by 2 bases, leaving 10 bases between them. Germline V gene lookup returns CDR1 SNHLY and CDR2 FYNNEI. The CDR3 contains 14 residues. The CDR3: CASSDGTGNTEAFF. The CDR3 bases are TGTGCCAGCAGTGACGGGACGGGAAACACTGAAGCTTTCTTT.

The CDR3 DNA reads as TGTGCCTGGAGCCAAAGTCATAACACTGAAGCTTTCTTT. Amino acid sequence: CAWSQSHNTEAFF. The rearrangement uses TRBV30 and TRBJ1-1; D not certain. The CDR3 length is 13 residues. V was clipped by 3 bases and J by 2 bases, with 10 bases between them. The V gene's germline CDR1 is GTSNPN and CDR2 SVGIG (reference sequence). The entire variable domain, with the rest obtained from reference TRBV30 and TRBJ1-1, is as follows: SQTIHQWPATLVQPVGSPLSLECTVEGTSNPNLYWYRQAAGRGLQLLFYSVGIGQISSEVPQNLSASRPQDRQFILSSKKLLLSDSGFYLCAWSQSHNTEAFFGQGTRLTVV.

V gene TRBV10-3 combines with J gene TRBJ2-3; the D gene is possibly TRBD2 (6 bases). The CDR3 runs to 15 residues. Trimming left V 0 bases short and J 0 bases short, with 7 bases between. Germline CDR1 and CDR2: ENHRY and SYGVKD. CDR3 nucleotide sequence: TGTGCCATCAGTGAGTCGGAGGGGAGCACAGATACGCAGTATTTT. Translation gives CAISESEGSTDTQYF.

The chain links TRBV6-1 to TRBJ2-3, with 11 bases that match TRBD2. Per germline, CDR1 MNHNS and CDR2 SASEGT. This CDR3 has 16 residues. V shed 2 bases and J 4 bases; nucleotides not matched to a gene: 5. CDR3 residues: CASSELGTSGPDTQYF. The CDR3 nucleotides are TGTGCCAGCAGTGAACTAGGGACTAGCGGACCAGATACGCAGTATTTT.

This clone appeared a few times. The gene calls are TRBV20-1 and TRBJ2-1; D is unclear. CDR1 DFQATT and CDR2 SNEGSKA come from the germline V gene (reference sequence). The V end lost 3 bases, the J end lost 9 bases, and 12 bases lay between the germline ends. The CDR3 contains 12 residues. The CDR3 region has the DNA TGCAGTGCTAGTCTCGTGGACGGTGAGCAGTTCTTC. It translates to CSASLVDGEQFF.

J is TRBJ2-3 and V is TRBV6-6, with D maybe TRBD1 (5 bases). CDR1 is MNHNY, CDR2 SVGAGI, per germline (reference sequence). The CDR3 runs to 15 residues. Trimming removed 2 bases from V and 3 bases from J, with 12 bases in between. In DNA, the CDR3 is TGTGCCAGCAGTTACGGTGCAGGGTCGACAGATACGCAGTATTTT. Translated: CASSYGAGSTDTQYF.

This chain connects TRBV21-1 to TRBJ1-2; the table's D call of TRBD1 was not tested on the DNA. TRBV21-1 constitutes a pseudogene. The CDR3 length is 17 residues. CDR3 sequence (DNA): TGTGCCAGCAACACCAAAACTTATCACAGGAGCCCCTATGGCTACACCTTC. This gives the protein CASNTKTYHRSPYGYTF.